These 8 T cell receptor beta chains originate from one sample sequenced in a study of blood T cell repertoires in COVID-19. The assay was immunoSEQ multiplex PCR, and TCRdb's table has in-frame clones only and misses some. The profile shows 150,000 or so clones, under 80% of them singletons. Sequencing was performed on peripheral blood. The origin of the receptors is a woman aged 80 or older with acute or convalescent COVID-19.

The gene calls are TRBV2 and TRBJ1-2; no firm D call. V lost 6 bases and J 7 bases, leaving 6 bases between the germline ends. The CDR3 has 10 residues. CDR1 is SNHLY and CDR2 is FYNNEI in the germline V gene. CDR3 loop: CASSRGGYTF. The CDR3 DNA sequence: TGTGCCAGCAGCCGGGGTGGCTACACCTTC.

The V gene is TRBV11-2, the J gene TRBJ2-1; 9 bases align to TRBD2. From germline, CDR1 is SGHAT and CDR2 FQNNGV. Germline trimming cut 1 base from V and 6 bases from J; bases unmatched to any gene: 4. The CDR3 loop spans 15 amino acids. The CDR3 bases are TGTGCCAGCAGCTTAGTTGGCGGGAGGGGCAATGAGCAGTTCTTC. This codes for CASSLVGGRGNEQFF.

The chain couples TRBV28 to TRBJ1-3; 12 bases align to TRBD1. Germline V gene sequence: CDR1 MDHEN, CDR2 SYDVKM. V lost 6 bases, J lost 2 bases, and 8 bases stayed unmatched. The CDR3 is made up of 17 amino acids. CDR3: CASSPGQGAAAGNTIYF. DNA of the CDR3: TGTGCCAGCAGCCCGGGACAGGGGGCGGCGGCTGGAAACACCATATATTTT.

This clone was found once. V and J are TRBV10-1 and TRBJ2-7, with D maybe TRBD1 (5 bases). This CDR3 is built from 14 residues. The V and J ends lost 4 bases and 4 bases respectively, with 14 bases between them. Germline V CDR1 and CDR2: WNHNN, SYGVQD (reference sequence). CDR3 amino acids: CASSGEGAGYEQYF. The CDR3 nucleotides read TGCGCCAGCAGTGGGGAAGGCGCAGGGTACGAGCAGTACTTC.

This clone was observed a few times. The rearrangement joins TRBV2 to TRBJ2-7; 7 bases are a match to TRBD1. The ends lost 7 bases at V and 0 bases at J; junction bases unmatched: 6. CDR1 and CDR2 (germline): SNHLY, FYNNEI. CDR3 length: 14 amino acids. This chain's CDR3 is CASIRDSSSYEQYF. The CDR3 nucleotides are TGTGCCAGCATCAGGGACAGTAGCTCCTACGAGCAGTACTTC.

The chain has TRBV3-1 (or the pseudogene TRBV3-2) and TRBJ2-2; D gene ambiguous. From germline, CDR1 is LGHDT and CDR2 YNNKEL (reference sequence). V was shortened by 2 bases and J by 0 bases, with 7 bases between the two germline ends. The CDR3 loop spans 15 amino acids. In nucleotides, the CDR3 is TGTGCCAGCAGCCAAAAAGCTGCGAACACCGGGGAGCTGTTTTTT. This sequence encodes CASSQKAANTGELFF.

In DNA form, the CDR3 reads TGTGCCAGCAGTACGCGGACGCAGGGCGATCAGCCCCAGCATTTT. Encoded protein: CASSTRTQGDQPQHF. The chain employs TRBV6-2 or TRBV6-3 and TRBJ1-5; perhaps TRBD1 as D (5 bases). The CDR3 totals 15 residues. Between the trimmed V and J ends, which lost 5 bases and 5 bases, there was a span of 16 bases. In germline, CDR1 is MNHEY, CDR2 SVGEGT.

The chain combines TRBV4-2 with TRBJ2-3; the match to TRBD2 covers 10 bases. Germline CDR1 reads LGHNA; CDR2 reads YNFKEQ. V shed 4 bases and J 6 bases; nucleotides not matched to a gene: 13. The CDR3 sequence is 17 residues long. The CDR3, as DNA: TGTGCCAGCAGCCCTGAAGTTTGGGAGCGGGAGGGGGATACGCAGTATTTT. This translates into CASSPEVWEREGDTQYF.